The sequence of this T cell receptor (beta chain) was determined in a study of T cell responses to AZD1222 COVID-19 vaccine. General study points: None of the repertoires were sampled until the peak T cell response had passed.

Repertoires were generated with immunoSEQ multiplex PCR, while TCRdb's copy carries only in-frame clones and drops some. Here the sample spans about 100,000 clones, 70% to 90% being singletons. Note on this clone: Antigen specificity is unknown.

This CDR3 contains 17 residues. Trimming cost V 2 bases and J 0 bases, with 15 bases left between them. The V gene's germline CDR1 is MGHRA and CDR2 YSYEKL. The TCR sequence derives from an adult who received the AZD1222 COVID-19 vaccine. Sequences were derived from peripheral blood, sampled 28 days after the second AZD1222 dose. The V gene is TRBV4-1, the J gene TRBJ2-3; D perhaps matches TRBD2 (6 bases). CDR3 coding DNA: TGCGCCAGCAGCCAATTTGTAGTAAGCGGGAGCACAGATACGCAGTATTTT. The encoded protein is CASSQFVVSGSTDTQYF.